Presented here are 24 T cell receptor beta chains from one specimen sequenced in a study of early T cells in non-severe SARS-CoV-2 infection. TCRdb reanalysed the 5' RACE reads using MiXCR and keeps one entry per CDR3 protein. Here the sample spans nearly 90,000 distinct CDR3 sequences, under 15% being singletons. The material sequenced was whole blood. The receptors shown here come from an adult who was a healthcare worker with PCR-confirmed SARS-CoV-2 infection or an uninfected control (not recorded which).

This clonotype was detected a few times. This chain links TRBV7-2 with TRBJ2-1; D is perhaps TRBD2 (5 bases). This CDR3 has 15 residues. V was clipped by 2 bases and J by 1 base, with 9 bases between them. The germline CDR1 and CDR2 sequences are SGHTA and FQGNSA. The CDR3 reads CASSLTGISYNEQFF. The DNA for the CDR3 is TGTGCCAGCAGCTTAACCGGGATATCCTACAATGAGCAGTTCTTC.

V is TRBV28 and J is TRBJ1-4; TRBD1 is a possible D gene (5 bases). V shed 3 bases and J shed 13 bases, with 9 bases lying between them. The CDR3 is made up of 11 amino acids. Germline V CDR1 and CDR2: MDHEN, SYDVKM. CDR3 in DNA: TGTGCCAGCAGTTTCAGGGCGGCACTGTTTTTT. Its translation: CASSFRAALFF.

This chain joins TRBV29-1 and TRBJ1-1; TRBD1 matches at 7 bases. Germline V gene lookup returns CDR1 SQVTM and CDR2 ANQGSEA. The V segment lost 1 base and the J segment 4 bases; nucleotides outside the gene matches: 6. CDR3 length: 14 amino acids. The CDR3 bases are TGCAGCGTTGAAGGACAGGGACGGAGCACTGAAGCTTTCTTT. Its protein product is CSVEGQGRSTEAFF.

There are a few counts of this clonotype. This chain connects TRBV2 to TRBJ1-5; D gene unclear. The germline V and J ends were trimmed by 7 bases and 1 base, with 5 bases remaining between them. This CDR3 has 12 residues. The V gene's germline CDR1 is SNHLY and CDR2 FYNNEI. As DNA, the CDR3 is TGTGCCAGCACAGGAAGCAATCAGCCCCAGCATTTT. Translated, it gives CASTGSNQPQHF.

A few counts support this clonotype. Here the CDR3 DNA reads TGTGCCAGCAGCGTGACTAGCGACCAAGAGACCCAGTACTTC. Translating gives CASSVTSDQETQYF. The chain combines TRBV9 with TRBJ2-5, with 8 bases fitting TRBD2. With 2 bases clipped from V and 0 bases from J, the junction kept 0 bases outside the gene matches. The V gene's germline CDR1 is SGDLS and CDR2 YYNGEE. The CDR3 has 14 amino acids.

The chain is built from TRBV27 and TRBJ2-7, with TRBD1 matching 7 bases. CDR3 length: 14 amino acids. The trim removed 3 bases at V and 7 bases at J, leaving 9 bases unmatched. CDR1 and CDR2 (germline): MNHEY, SMNVEV (reference sequence). The CDR3 DNA sequence: TGTGCCAGCAGTTTTACCGGGACAGCCTCGGAGCAGTACTTC. It encodes CASSFTGTASEQYF.

The V and J genes are TRBV29-1 and TRBJ1-2, with 8 nucleotides matching TRBD1. V lost 5 bases to trimming and J lost 2 bases; unmatched junction nucleotides: 4. The CDR3 runs 13 residues. The germline V gene encodes CDR1 SQVTM and CDR2 ANQGSEA. Here the CDR3 DNA reads TGCAGCGTTTTGCCAGGGGGCAACTATGGCTACACCTTC. Translation: CSVLPGGNYGYTF.

The sample holds many counts of this clonotype. This chain links TRBV30 with TRBJ2-7; TRBD1 or TRBD2 may be the D gene (5 bases each). V was cut by 4 bases and J by 0 bases, with 13 bases left in between. CDR3 length: 14 residues. Germline V gene lookup returns CDR1 GTSNPN and CDR2 SVGIG (reference sequence). The CDR3 DNA reads as TGTGCCTGGATGCCCCGGGGCCTCTCCTACGAGCAGTACTTC. Amino acids: CAWMPRGLSYEQYF.

In this sample, this clonotype turned up a few times. The V and J genes are TRBV23-1 and TRBJ2-3; the match to TRBD2 covers 13 bases. TRBV23-1 is marked as an open reading frame, function uncertain. V shed 3 bases, J shed 7 bases, and the junction held 10 bases outside the gene matches. The CDR3 runs 17 residues. The CDR3 loop is CASSHWNGLAGANTQYF. The CDR3 region has the DNA TGCGCCAGCAGTCACTGGAACGGACTAGCGGGAGCCAATACGCAGTATTTT.

This clonotype has just a few counts. This chain connects TRBV7-7 to TRBJ1-5; TRBD1 aligns across 9 bases. The CDR3 contains 13 residues. Germline V lookup: CDR1 SSHAT, CDR2 FNYEAQ (reference sequence). Losses at the gene ends were 3 bases for V and 6 bases for J; bases not matched to a gene: 0. The CDR3 sequence: CASSLGQGQPQHF. The CDR3 bases are TGTGCCAGCAGCTTGGGACAGGGTCAGCCCCAGCATTTT.

At least ten counts were recorded for this clonotype. V usage is TRBV7-2 and J usage is TRBJ2-7, with 11 bases that match TRBD2. Trimming removed 1 base from V and 5 bases from J; junction bases left unmatched: 10. Germline V lookup: CDR1 SGHTA, CDR2 FQGNSA. The CDR3 extends over 17 amino acids. The CDR3 DNA sequence: TGTGCCAGCAGCTTAGAAACTAGCGGGAGCGGGTCGAACGAGCAGTACTTC. Translating gives CASSLETSGSGSNEQYF.

CDR3 region: CASSLGLGTYGYTF. DNA of the CDR3: TGTGCCAGCAGCTTAGGGCTGGGTACCTATGGCTACACCTTC. The gene calls are TRBV11-2 and TRBJ1-2; D not certain. The CDR3 is 14 residues long. Germline CDR1 and CDR2: SGHAT and FQNNGV. V lost 1 base to trimming and J lost 4 bases, with 10 bases between them.

This clonotype has just a few counts. CDR3 DNA: TGTGCCAGCACTGGACAGGGGGCCGCCTATGGCTACACCTTC. Translated: CASTGQGAAYGYTF. The gene calls are TRBV6-1 and TRBJ1-2, with 11 bases aligning to TRBD1. Trimming cost V 7 bases and J 4 bases; bases outside gene matches: 5. Per germline, CDR1 MNHNS and CDR2 SASEGT. This CDR3 has 14 amino acids.

This clonotype was counted only a few times. The chain employs TRBV9 and TRBJ1-5; possibly TRBD1 for D (5 bases). Germline lookup yields CDR1 SGDLS and CDR2 YYNGEE. Trimming removed 2 bases from V and 0 bases from J, with 6 bases in between. The CDR3 contains 14 residues. The CDR3 is CASSVGLSNQPQHF. The CDR3 DNA is TGTGCCAGCAGCGTGGGGCTTAGCAATCAGCCCCAGCATTTT.

In this sample, this clonotype turned up a few times. This sequence joins TRBV7-2 and TRBJ2-3; D ambiguous. Germline-derived CDR1 and CDR2 are SGHTA and FQGNSA. The CDR3 sequence is 13 residues long. Trimming took 2 bases from V and 4 from J, leaving 7 bases between them. The CDR3 DNA follows: TGTGCCAGCAGCTTAAAATTCGCAGATACGCAGTATTTT. It specifies CASSLKFADTQYF.

There are a few counts of this clonotype. This chain connects TRBV20-1 to TRBJ2-1; D is undetermined. Between the trimmed V and J ends, which lost 0 bases and 0 bases, there was a span of 9 bases. The V gene's germline CDR1 is DFQATT and CDR2 SNEGSKA (reference sequence). The CDR3 is made up of 15 amino acids. As DNA, the CDR3 is TGCAGTGCTAGAGATAAGGGTCCCTCCTACAATGAGCAGTTCTTC. Protein sequence: CSARDKGPSYNEQFF.

This chain uses TRBV10-3 with TRBJ1-4; TRBD1 agrees at 9 bases. Germline V gene data show CDR1 as ENHRY and CDR2 as SYGVKD. The junction had 0 bases not matched to a gene; V was cut back by 6 bases and J by 4 bases. This CDR3 is built from 13 residues. The chain's CDR3 is CAIRDRGNEKLFF. For the CDR3, the DNA is TGTGCCATCAGGGACAGGGGTAATGAAAAACTGTTTTTT.

This clonotype has only a few counts. This rearrangement joins TRBV7-9 to TRBJ1-2; no reliable D call. The germline gives CDR1 SEHNR, CDR2 FQNEAQ (reference sequence). CDR3 length equals 13 residues. Between the trimmed V and J ends, which lost 8 bases and 8 bases, there was a span of 18 bases. The CDR3, as DNA: TGTGCCAGCCTCCTCACCGTAATCTTCGGCTACACCTTC. Translation: CASLLTVIFGYTF.

This clonotype was seen ten or more times. The chain joins TRBV6-6 to TRBJ2-3; perhaps TRBD1 as D (6 bases). Germline CDR1 reads MNHNY; CDR2 reads SVGAGI (reference sequence). The CDR3 sequence is 14 residues long. Trimming left V 5 bases short and J 2 bases short, with 11 bases between. CDR3 region: CASSLDSTTDTQYF. The CDR3 DNA reads TGTGCCAGCAGTCTGGACAGTACCACAGATACGCAGTATTTT.

The chain recombines TRBV7-9 with TRBJ2-1, with 7 bases lining up with TRBD2. Germline V gene lookup returns CDR1 SEHNR and CDR2 FQNEAQ (reference sequence). V gave up 1 base and J gave up 8 bases; unmatched junction bases: 5. The CDR3 spans 14 residues. CDR3 loop: CASSLGLAGDEQFF. Written as DNA, the CDR3 is TGTGCCAGCAGCTTAGGACTAGCTGGGGATGAGCAGTTCTTC.

This clonotype appeared a few times. V is TRBV11-2 and J is TRBJ2-4; the match to TRBD2 covers 10 bases. The germline V gene has CDR1 SGHAT and CDR2 FQNNGV. V lost 2 bases to trimming and J lost 3 bases; unmatched junction nucleotides: 4. This CDR3 has 16 amino acids. In DNA form, the CDR3 reads TGTGCCAGCAGCTTACAATCTAGCGGGAGCAAAAACATTCAGTACTTC. This codes for CASSLQSSGSKNIQYF.

The genes are TRBV7-9 and TRBJ2-5; D ambiguous. The CDR3 contains 12 residues. V was cut by 4 bases and J by 5 bases, with 8 bases left in between. The germline CDR1 and CDR2 sequences are SEHNR and FQNEAQ (reference sequence). This CDR3 is CASSSLGETQYF. Here the CDR3 DNA reads TGTGCCAGCAGCTCTTTGGGGGAGACCCAGTACTTC.

The chain uses TRBV7-6 and TRBJ2-1; 9 bases map to TRBD2. The germline CDR1 and CDR2 sequences are SGHVS and FNYEAQ. V gave up 1 base and J gave up 5 bases; unmatched junction bases: 3. The CDR3 is made up of 15 amino acids. CDR3 nucleotide sequence: TGTGCCAGCAGCTTAGTCCTAGCGGGGAACAATGAGCAGTTCTTC. Translating it yields CASSLVLAGNNEQFF. The full variable domain, its missing parts supplied by reference TRBV7-6 and TRBJ2-1, is GAGVSQSPRYKVTKRGQDVALRCDPISGHVSLYWYRQALGQGPEFLTYFNYEAQQDKSGLPNDRFSAERPEGSISTLTIQRTEQRDSAMYRCASSLVLAGNNEQFFGPGTRLTVL.

CDR3 protein: CSVRAGSYEQYF. CDR3 in DNA: TGCAGCGTCCGAGCGGGATCCTACGAGCAGTACTTC. This chain links TRBV29-1 with TRBJ2-7, with 7 bases aligning to TRBD2. Germline V gives CDR1 SQVTM, CDR2 ANQGSEA. Trimming cost V 6 bases and J 1 base; bases outside gene matches: 3. The CDR3 contains 12 residues.